Below are 8 T cell receptor beta chains sequenced from a single sample in a study of blood T cells in healthy people across ages. With a J-beta primer mix and a sample-barcoded 5' primer, a second PCR ran 7 to 11 cycles. One entry per CDR3 protein results from TCRdb running MiXCR on the 5' RACE reads. Of 750,000 to 950,000 distinct CDR3 sequences listed, about 28% were seen once; the top ten hold 10%. The same sample was also studied in work on T cells of mothers and their children.

Sequencing was performed on blood. The source is a woman aged 35 to 49 in good health.

This clonotype was counted only a few times. This chain joins TRBV6-2 or TRBV6-3 and TRBJ2-1, with D tentatively TRBD1 or TRBD2 (6 bases each). Trimming took off 5 bases at V and 3 bases at J, with 17 bases between the two ends. The germline V gene has CDR1 MNHEY and CDR2 SVGEGT. There are 16 residues in the CDR3. The CDR3 DNA sequence: TGTGCCAGCAGTACCCTCCGGGGGCGGGTCTACAATGAGCAGTTCTTC. It translates to CASSTLRGRVYNEQFF.

This clonotype was recorded a few times. This sequence joins TRBV28 and TRBJ2-7, with D hard to call. V lost 6 bases, J lost 0 bases, and 15 bases lay in between. The CDR3 runs to 15 residues. Looked up from germline, CDR1 is MDHEN and CDR2 is SYDVKM. The CDR3 loop is CASRGTVPFSYEQYF. In DNA, the CDR3 is TGTGCCAGCAGGGGTACTGTCCCCTTCTCCTACGAGCAGTACTTC.

Only a few counts were recorded for this clonotype. This chain uses TRBV20-1 with TRBJ1-2; 8 nucleotides agree with TRBD1. CDR3 length: 15 amino acids. V gave up 3 bases and J gave up 2 bases; unmatched junction bases: 8. Germline V CDR1 and CDR2: DFQATT, SNEGSKA (reference sequence). The CDR3 DNA is TGCAGTGCTAGTCCTCGCCGGGACAGGAACTATGGCTACACCTTC. Protein: CSASPRRDRNYGYTF.

In this sample, this clonotype turned up many times. This chain links TRBV12-3 or TRBV12-4 with TRBJ2-5; 8 positions match TRBD1. The V and J ends lost 6 bases and 5 bases, in that order; junction bases with no gene match: 11. The CDR3 spans 15 residues. The CDR3 spells CASSPDRAAGETQYF. CDR3 sequence (DNA): TGTGCCAGCAGCCCGGACAGGGCGGCGGGGGAGACCCAGTACTTC.

This clonotype was observed a handful of times. The V and J genes are TRBV19 and TRBJ2-5; D gene unclear. The J call may be incorrect, as the DNA end agrees better with TRBJ2-7. Germline V gives CDR1 LNHDA, CDR2 SQIVND (reference sequence). This CDR3 spans 13 amino acids. The CDR3 protein is CASSPQFGGEQYF. The DNA for the CDR3 is TGTGCCAGTAGTCCGCAGTTCGGCGGCGAGCAGTACTTC.

At least ten counts were recorded for this clonotype. The rearrangement uses TRBV7-2 and TRBJ1-2; no definite D call. Germline V gene sequence: CDR1 SGHTA, CDR2 FQGNSA. The CDR3 sequence is 14 residues long. The germline V and J ends were trimmed by 1 base and 2 bases, with 8 bases remaining between them. This CDR3 reads CASSLEVQNYGYTF. DNA of the CDR3: TGTGCCAGCAGCTTAGAAGTTCAGAACTATGGCTACACCTTC.

This sequence joins TRBV6-5 and TRBJ2-1, with TRBD1 identical over 7 bases. Trimming at V came to 3 bases and at J to 5 bases, leaving 7 bases not matched to a gene. CDR1 is MNHEY, CDR2 SVGAGI, per germline. The CDR3 extends over 15 amino acids. Written as DNA, the CDR3 is TGTGCCAGCAGTTATATGGGACAGCCCAACAATGAGCAGTTCTTC. Translated: CASSYMGQPNNEQFF.

As regards this clonotype: This sequence may be a read error, since a much larger clone differs from it by one base. V usage is TRBV6-6 and J usage is TRBJ2-1; possibly TRBD1 or TRBD2 for D (5 bases each). V was shortened by 2 bases and J by 4 bases, with 18 bases between the two germline ends. Germline assignment: CDR1 MNHNY and CDR2 SVGAGI (reference sequence). The CDR3 runs to 17 residues. CDR3 sequence reads: CASSYGGPSTMYNEQFF. Written as DNA, the CDR3 is TGTGCCAGCAGTTACGGGGGTCCCTCGACTATGTACAATGAGCAGTTCTTC.